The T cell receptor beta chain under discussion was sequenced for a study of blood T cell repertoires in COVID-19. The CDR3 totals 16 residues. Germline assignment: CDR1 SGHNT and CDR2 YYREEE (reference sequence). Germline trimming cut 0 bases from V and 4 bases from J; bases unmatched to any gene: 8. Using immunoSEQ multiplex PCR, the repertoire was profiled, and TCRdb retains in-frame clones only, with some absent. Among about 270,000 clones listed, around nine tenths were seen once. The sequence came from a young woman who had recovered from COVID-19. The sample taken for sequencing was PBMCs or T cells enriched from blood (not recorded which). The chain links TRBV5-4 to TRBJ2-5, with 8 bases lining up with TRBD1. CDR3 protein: CASSLGSPGGVETQYF. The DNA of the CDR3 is TGTGCCAGCAGCTTGGGTTCTCCAGGGGGCGTAGAGACCCAGTACTTC.